The sequence of this T cell receptor (beta chain) was determined in a study of cytomegalovirus exposure and HLA in healthy donors. Overall study: There were some 400 genotyped donors. Of these, 81% fell in the genetic ancestry cluster associated with self-reported Caucasian donors.

CDR3 size: 15 residues. The trim removed 4 bases at V and 2 bases at J, leaving 3 bases unmatched. Germline values: CDR1 SGHAT, CDR2 FQDESV (reference sequence). Study findings and constraints: Earlier findings revealed that most TCR beta V segments proved productive either about 87% or about 30% of the time.

The PCR made use of 60 Vbeta and 13 Jbeta primers. Method: immunoSEQ multiplex PCR; TCRdb's copy keeps in-frame clones and lacks some. The data include roughly 80,000 clones; the top ten clones carry 0.58%. A remark on this clone: Its cognate antigen is unknown.

This chain joins TRBV11-1 and TRBJ2-7; 12 bases agree with TRBD1. Sequencing was carried out using PBMCs. This TCR was sampled from a man over 45 in good health and CMV-seronegative. CDR3 amino acids: CASSWGQGATYEQYF. The CDR3 nucleotides read TGTGCCAGCAGCTGGGGACAGGGGGCAACCTACGAGCAGTACTTC.